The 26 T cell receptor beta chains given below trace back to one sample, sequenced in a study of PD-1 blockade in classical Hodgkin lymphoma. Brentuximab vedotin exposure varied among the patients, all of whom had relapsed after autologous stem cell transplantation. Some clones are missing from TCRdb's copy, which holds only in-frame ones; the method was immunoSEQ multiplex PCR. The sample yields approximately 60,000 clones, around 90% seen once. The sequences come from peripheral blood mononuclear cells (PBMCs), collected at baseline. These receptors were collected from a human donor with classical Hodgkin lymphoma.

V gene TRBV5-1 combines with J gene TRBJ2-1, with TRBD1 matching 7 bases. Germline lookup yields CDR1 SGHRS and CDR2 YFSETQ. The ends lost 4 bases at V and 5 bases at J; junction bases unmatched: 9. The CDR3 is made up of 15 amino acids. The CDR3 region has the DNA TGCGCCAGCAGCCCATGGACAGGATGGGACAATGAGCAGTTCTTC. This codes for CASSPWTGWDNEQFF. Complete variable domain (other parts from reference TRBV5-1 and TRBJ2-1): KAGVTQTPRYLIKTRGQQVTLSCSPISGHRSVSWYQQTPGQGLQFLFEYFSETQRNKGNFPGRFSGRQFSNSRSEMNVSTLELGDSALYLCASSPWTGWDNEQFFGPGTRLTVL.

The CDR3 loop is CASSWDSRTDTQYF. The CDR3 DNA reads as TGCGCCAGCAGCTGGGACAGCCGCACAGATACGCAGTATTTT. V usage is TRBV4-1 and J usage is TRBJ2-3, with 7 bases matching TRBD1. V lost 5 bases to trimming and J lost 1 base; unmatched junction nucleotides: 3. Germline V CDR1 and CDR2: MGHRA, YSYEKL. There are 14 residues in the CDR3.

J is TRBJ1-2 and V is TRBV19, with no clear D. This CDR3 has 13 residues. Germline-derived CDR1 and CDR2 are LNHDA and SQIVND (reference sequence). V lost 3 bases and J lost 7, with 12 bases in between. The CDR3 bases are TGTGCCAGTAGTATTGTTGGTGACTCTGGCTACACCTTC. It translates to CASSIVGDSGYTF.

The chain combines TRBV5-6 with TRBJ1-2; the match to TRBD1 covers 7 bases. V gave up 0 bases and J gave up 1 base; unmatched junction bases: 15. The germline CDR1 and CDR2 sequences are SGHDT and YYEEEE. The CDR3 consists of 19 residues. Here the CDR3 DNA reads TGTGCCAGCAGCTTGGATAGGGGGCTCTTGACAGGACGTAACTATGGCTACACCTTC. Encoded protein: CASSLDRGLLTGRNYGYTF.

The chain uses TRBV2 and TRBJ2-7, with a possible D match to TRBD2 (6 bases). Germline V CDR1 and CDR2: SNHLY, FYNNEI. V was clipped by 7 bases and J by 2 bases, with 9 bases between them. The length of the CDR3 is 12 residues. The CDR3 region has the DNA TGTGCCAGCACGGGGACTCCCTACGAGCAGTACTTC. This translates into CASTGTPYEQYF.

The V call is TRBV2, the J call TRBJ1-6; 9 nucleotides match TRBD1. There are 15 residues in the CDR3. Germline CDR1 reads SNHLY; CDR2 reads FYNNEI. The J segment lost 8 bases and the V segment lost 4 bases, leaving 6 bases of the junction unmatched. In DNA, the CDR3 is TGTGCCAGCAGTGGATGGGACAGGGATTATTCACCCCTCCACTTT. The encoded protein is CASSGWDRDYSPLHF.

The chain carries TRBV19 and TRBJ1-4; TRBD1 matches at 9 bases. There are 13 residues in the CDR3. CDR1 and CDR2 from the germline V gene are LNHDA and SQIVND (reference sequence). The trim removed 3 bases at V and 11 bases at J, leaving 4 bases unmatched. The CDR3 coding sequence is TGTGCCAGTAGTATGGGGACAGGGTCGAAACTGTTTTTT. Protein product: CASSMGTGSKLFF.

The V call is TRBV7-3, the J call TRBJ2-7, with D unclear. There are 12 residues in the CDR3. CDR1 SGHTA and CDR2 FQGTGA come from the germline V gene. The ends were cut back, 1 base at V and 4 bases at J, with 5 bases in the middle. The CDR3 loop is CASSLNLYEQYF. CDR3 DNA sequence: TGTGCCAGCAGCTTAAATTTGTACGAGCAGTACTTC.

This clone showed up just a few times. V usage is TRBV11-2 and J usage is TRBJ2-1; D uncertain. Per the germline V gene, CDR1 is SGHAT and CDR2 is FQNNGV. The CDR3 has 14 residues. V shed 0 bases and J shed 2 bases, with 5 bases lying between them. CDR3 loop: CASSLDLAYNEQFF. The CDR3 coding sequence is TGTGCCAGCAGCTTAGACCTCGCCTACAATGAGCAGTTCTTC.

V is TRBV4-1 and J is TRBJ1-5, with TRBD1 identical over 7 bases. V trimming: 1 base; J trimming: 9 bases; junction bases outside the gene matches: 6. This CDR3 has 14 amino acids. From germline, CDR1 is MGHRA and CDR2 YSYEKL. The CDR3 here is CASSQGQGDLPQHF. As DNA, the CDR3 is TGCGCCAGCAGCCAAGGACAGGGCGACCTGCCCCAGCATTTT.

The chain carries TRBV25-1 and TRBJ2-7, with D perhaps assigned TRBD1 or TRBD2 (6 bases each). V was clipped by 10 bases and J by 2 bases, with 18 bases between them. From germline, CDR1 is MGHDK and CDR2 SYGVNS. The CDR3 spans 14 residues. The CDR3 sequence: CATGGLLHPYEQYF. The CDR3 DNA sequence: TGTGCCACCGGGGGCCTACTTCATCCCTACGAGCAGTACTTC.

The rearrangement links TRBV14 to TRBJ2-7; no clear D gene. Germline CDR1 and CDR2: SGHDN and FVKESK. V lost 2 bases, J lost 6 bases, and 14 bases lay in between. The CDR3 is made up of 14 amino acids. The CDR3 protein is CASSQKNFATEQYF. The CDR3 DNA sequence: TGTGCCAGCAGCCAAAAGAACTTCGCCACCGAGCAGTACTTC.

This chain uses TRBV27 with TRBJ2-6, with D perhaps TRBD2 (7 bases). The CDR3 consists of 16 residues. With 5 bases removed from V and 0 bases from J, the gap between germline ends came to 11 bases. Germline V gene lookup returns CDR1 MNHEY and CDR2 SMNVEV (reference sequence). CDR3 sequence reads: CASSRGGLSGANVLTF. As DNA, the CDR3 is TGTGCCAGCAGTCGCGGGGGCCTCTCTGGGGCCAACGTCCTGACTTTC.

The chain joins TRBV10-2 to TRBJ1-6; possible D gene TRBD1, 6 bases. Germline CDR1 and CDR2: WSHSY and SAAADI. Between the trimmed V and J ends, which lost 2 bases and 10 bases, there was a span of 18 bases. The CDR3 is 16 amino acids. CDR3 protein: CASSEPQPRGWSPLHF. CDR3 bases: TGCGCCAGCAGTGAGCCCCAACCCAGGGGTTGGTCACCCCTCCACTTT.

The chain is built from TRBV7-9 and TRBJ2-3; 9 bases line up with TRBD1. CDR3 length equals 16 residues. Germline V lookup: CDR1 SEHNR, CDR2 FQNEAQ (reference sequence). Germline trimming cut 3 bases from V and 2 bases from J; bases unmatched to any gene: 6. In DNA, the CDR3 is TGTGCCAGCAGCTTCGGTTGGACAGGGGCCACAGATACGCAGTATTTT. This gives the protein CASSFGWTGATDTQYF.

The CDR3 DNA follows: TGTGCCAGCAGCCCTTGGGGGACAGGGGGCGTAGAGACCCAGTACTTC. Its translation is CASSPWGTGGVETQYF. V and J are TRBV7-2 and TRBJ2-5; 12 nucleotides match TRBD1. This CDR3 is 16 amino acids long. Germline trimming cut 5 bases from V and 4 bases from J; bases unmatched to any gene: 8. CDR1 is SGHTA and CDR2 is FQGNSA in the germline V gene.

Here the CDR3 DNA reads TGTGCCTGGAGACCTACCAGAGACAGCGTTAACTATGGCTACACCTTC. It is translated as CAWRPTRDSVNYGYTF. The genes are TRBV30 and TRBJ1-2; possible D gene TRBD1, 5 bases. The CDR3 consists of 16 residues. In germline, CDR1 is GTSNPN, CDR2 SVGIG (reference sequence). V was trimmed by 3 bases and J by 1 base, leaving 18 bases between them.

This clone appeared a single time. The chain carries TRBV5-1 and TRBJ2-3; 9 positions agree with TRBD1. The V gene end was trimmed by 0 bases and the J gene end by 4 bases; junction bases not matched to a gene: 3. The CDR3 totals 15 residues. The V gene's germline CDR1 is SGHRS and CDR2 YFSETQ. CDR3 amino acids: CASSLVGQGADTQYF. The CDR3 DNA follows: TGCGCCAGCAGCTTGGTGGGACAGGGTGCAGATACGCAGTATTTT. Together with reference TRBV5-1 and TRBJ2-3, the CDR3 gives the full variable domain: KAGVTQTPRYLIKTRGQQVTLSCSPISGHRSVSWYQQTPGQGLQFLFEYFSETQRNKGNFPGRFSGRQFSNSRSEMNVSTLELGDSALYLCASSLVGQGADTQYFGPGTRLTVL.

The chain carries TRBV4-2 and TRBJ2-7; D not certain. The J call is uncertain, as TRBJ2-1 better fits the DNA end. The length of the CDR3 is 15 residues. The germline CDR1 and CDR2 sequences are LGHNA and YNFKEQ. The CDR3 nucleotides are TGTGCCAGCAGCCAAGCAGCCTGGGTGTACAATGAGCAGTTCTTC. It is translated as CASSQAAWVYNEQFF.

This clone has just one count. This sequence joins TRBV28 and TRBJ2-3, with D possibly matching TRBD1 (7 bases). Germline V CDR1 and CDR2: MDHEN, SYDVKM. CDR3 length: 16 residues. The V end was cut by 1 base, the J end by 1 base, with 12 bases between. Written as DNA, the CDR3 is TGTGCCAGCAGTTTATTACGCAGGGGGGGCACAGATACGCAGTATTTT. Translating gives CASSLLRRGGTDTQYF.

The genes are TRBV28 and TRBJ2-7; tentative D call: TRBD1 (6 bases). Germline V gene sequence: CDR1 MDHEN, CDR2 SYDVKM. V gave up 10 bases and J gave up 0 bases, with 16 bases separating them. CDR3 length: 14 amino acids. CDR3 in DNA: TGTGCCACCCTCGACAGGCGCCACTCCTACGAGCAGTACTTC. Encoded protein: CATLDRRHSYEQYF.

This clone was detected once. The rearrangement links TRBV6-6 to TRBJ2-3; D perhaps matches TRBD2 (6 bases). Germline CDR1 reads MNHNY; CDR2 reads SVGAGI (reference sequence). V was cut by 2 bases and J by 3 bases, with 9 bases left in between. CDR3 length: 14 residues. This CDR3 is CASSYIGGTDTQYF. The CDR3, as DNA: TGTGCCAGCAGTTACATCGGGGGAACAGATACGCAGTATTTT.

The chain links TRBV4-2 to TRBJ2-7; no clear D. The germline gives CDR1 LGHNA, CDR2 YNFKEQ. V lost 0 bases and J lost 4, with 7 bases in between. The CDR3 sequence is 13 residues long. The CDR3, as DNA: TGTGCCAGCAGCCAAGATCAGGCATACGAGCAGTACTTC. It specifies CASSQDQAYEQYF.

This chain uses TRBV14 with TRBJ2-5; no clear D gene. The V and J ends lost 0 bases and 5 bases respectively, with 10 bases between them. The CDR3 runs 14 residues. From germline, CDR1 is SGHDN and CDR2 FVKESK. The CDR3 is CASSQDASWETQYF. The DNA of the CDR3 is TGTGCCAGCAGCCAAGACGCTAGTTGGGAGACCCAGTACTTC.

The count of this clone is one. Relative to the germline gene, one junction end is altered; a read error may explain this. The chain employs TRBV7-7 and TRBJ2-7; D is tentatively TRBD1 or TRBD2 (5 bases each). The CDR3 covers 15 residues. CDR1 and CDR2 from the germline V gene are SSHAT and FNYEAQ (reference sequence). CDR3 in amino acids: CASSPGVGVGYEQYF. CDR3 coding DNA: TGTGCTAGCAGCCCCGGGGTAGGGGTGGGCTACGAGCAGTACTTC.

CDR3 region: CASSLAGSTGELFF. The DNA for the CDR3 is TGTGCCAGCAGCTTAGCAGGGAGCACCGGGGAGCTGTTTTTT. This chain connects TRBV7-3 to TRBJ2-2; D possibly matches TRBD1 or TRBD2 (5 bases each). CDR3 length: 14 residues. Germline V gene sequence: CDR1 SGHTA, CDR2 FQGTGA. The V end lost 2 bases, the J end lost 4 bases, and 8 bases lay between the germline ends. Based on the CDR3 plus reference TRBV7-3 and TRBJ2-2, the full variable domain is GAGVSQTPSNKVTEKGKYVELRCDPISGHTALYWYRQSLGQGPEFLIYFQGTGAADDSGLPNDRFFAVRPEGSVSTLKIQRTERGDSAVYLCASSLAGSTGELFFGEGSRLTVL.